What follows is one TCR beta chain and its context. The antigen is not known. The table came from immunoSEQ multiplex PCR; TCRdb's copy has only in-frame clones and leaves some out. The sample contains roughly 100,000 clones, approximately 81% of which appear only once. The germline V gene has CDR1 MNHEY and CDR2 SVGAGI. The CDR3 consists of 15 residues. V was clipped by 6 bases and J by 2 bases, with 15 bases between them. The entry originates in a study of radiotherapy plus CTLA-4 blockade in lung cancer. Overall study context: Among patients, more than 15% showed objective responses, and roughly 30% had disease control.

Study-level findings and limits: In blood, after radiotherapy plus ipilimumab, tumor-derived TCR clones expanded. Among reported predictors of response, early blood T cell clone dynamics with interferon-beta performed best.

The rearrangement links TRBV6-5 to TRBJ2-3; no clear D. The starting material was peripheral blood, obtained from a patient treated with radiotherapy plus ipilimumab. The receptor comes from a human donor with non-small cell lung cancer that progressed on radiotherapy plus ipilimumab. Some clones in this sample may be carry-over from other donors' samples. The CDR3 sequence: CASSSGLIFTDTQYF. CDR3 nucleotides: TGTGCCAGCAGCTCAGGCCTCATCTTCACAGATACGCAGTATTTT.